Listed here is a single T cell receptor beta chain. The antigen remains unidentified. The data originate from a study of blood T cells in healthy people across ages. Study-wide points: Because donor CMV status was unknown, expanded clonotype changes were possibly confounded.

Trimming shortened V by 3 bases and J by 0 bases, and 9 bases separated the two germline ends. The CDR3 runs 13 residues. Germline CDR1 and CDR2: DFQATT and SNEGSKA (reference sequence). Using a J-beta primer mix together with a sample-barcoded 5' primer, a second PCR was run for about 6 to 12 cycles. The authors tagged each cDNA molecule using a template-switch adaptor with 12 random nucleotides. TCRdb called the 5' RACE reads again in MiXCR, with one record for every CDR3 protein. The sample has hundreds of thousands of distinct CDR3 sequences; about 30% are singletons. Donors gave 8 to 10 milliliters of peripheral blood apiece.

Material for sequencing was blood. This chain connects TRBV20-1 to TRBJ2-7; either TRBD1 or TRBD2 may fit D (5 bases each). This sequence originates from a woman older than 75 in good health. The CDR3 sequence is CSASGANSYEQYF. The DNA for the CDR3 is TGCAGTGCTAGCGGGGCAAACTCCTACGAGCAGTACTTC.